These T cell receptor beta chains were read from a single sample in a study of CD8 T cells in Susac syndrome. From the immunoSEQ multiplex PCR reads, TCRdb called clonotypes with MiXCR, one entry per CDR3 protein. The sample shows over 150,000 distinct CDR3 sequences, 90% to 95% of them seen only once. Source material: CD4+ T cells from PBMCs. The receptors were gathered from a human donor with multiple sclerosis. CDR3s include the opening cysteine and the closing phenylalanine or tryptophan. A D gene is named only where the DNA matches it firmly. Not all rows give a size; the values are once, few, many and, for expanded clones, a class.

V	D	length	size	J	DNA	CDR3
TRBV29-1	TRBD1	14	.	TRBJ2-7	TGCAGCGTTGAAGGCAAGGGACAGGGGAACGAGCAGTACTTC	CSVEGKGQGNEQYF
TRBV2	TRBD2	15	.	TRBJ2-1	TGTGCCAGCAGCGACCCAGCGGGGCTTTGGGATGAGCAGTTCTTC	CASSDPAGLWDEQFF
TRBV29-1	.	11	.	TRBJ2-7	TGCAGCGTCGGGACCTTCTACGAGCAGTACTTC	CSVGTFYEQYF
TRBV12-3/TRBV12-4	.	14	.	TRBJ1-5	TGTGCCAGCAGTTTAGCGGAGGGCAATCAGCCCCAGCATTTT	CASSLAEGNQPQHF
TRBV7-9	.	12	.	TRBJ1-1	TGTGCCAGCAGGGGGGACGGCACTGAAGCTTTCTTT	CASRGDGTEAFF
TRBV6-5	.	13	once	TRBJ1-2	TGTGCCAGCAGACCTATACACAGTGGGGGCTACACCTTC	CASRPIHSGGYTF
TRBV18	.	13	.	TRBJ2-3	TGTGCCAGCTCACCCGTCGTGCGGGATACGCAGTATTTT	CASSPVVRDTQYF
TRBV20-1	.	14	.	TRBJ2-1	TGCAGTGCTAGGTTTAGCGGTGGGGGCACTGAGCAGTTCTTC	CSARFSGGGTEQFF
TRBV11-2	TRBD1	15	once	TRBJ2-7	TGTGCCAGCAGCTTGAGGGACAGGGAAACCTACGAGCAGTACTTC	CASSLRDRETYEQYF
TRBV2	.	21	.	TRBJ2-1	TGTGCCAGCAGTGATGGCGGCTGGGGCGGACGACCTGGTAGCTCCTACAATGAGCAGTTCTTC	CASSDGGWGGRPGSSYNEQFF
TRBV3-1	TRBD2	18	.	TRBJ2-7	TGTGCCAGCAGCCAAGGGATGCGGACTAGCGCCAGCTCCTACGAGCAGTACTTC	CASSQGMRTSASSYEQYF
TRBV12-3/TRBV12-4	.	14	.	TRBJ1-1	TGTGCCAGCAGTTTCCAAGTATGGAACACTGAAGCTTTCTTT	CASSFQVWNTEAFF
TRBV29-1	.	14	.	TRBJ2-5	TGCAGCGGGGGGGCTAGCGCCCTCCCAGAGACCCAGTACTTC	CSGGASALPETQYF
TRBV20-1	TRBD1	14	.	TRBJ2-7	TGCAGTGCTAGACCGGGACAGGGGACCTACGAGCAGTACTTC	CSARPGQGTYEQYF
TRBV7-9	.	12	.	TRBJ1-2	TGTGCCAGCAGCTTTCAGGCGCGGGGCTACACCTTC	CASSFQARGYTF
TRBV4-2	TRBD1	18	.	TRBJ2-6	TGTGCCAGCAGCCCTCTTGGACAGGGGGCTTCTGGGGCCAACGTCCTGACTTTC	CASSPLGQGASGANVLTF
TRBV11-1	.	13	.	TRBJ2-7	TGTGCCAGCAGCCGCCTTCGCGGGAACGAGCAGTACTTC	CASSRLRGNEQYF
TRBV30	TRBD1	12	.	TRBJ1-1	TGTGCCTGGAGTCGGGACAGGGGCGAAGCTTTCTTT	CAWSRDRGEAFF
TRBV10-3	TRBD2	14	.	TRBJ2-3	TGTGCCACTGGGACTAGCGGGTTGTGGGATACGCAGTATTTT	CATGTSGLWDTQYF
TRBV6-1	TRBD2	15	.	TRBJ2-2	TGTGCCACCTCGACTAGCGGGGGGGCCGTCGGGGAGCTGTTTTTT	CATSTSGGAVGELFF
TRBV5-1	.	14	.	TRBJ1-1	TGCGCCAGCAGCTTAAGACCGCCGAACACTGAAGCTTTCTTT	CASSLRPPNTEAFF
TRBV3-1	.	15	.	TRBJ2-3	TGTGCCAGCAGCCCCCTGGAGGGGCCGGCAGATACGCAGTATTTT	CASSPLEGPADTQYF
TRBV29-1	TRBD2	14	once	TRBJ2-1	TGCAGCGTGCCACTAGCGGGGGGGCACAATGAGCAGTTCTTC	CSVPLAGGHNEQFF
TRBV9	TRBD2	16	.	TRBJ2-1	TGTGCCAGCAGCGCAACTAGCGCCCGCTCCTACAATGAGCAGTTCTTC	CASSATSARSYNEQFF
TRBV29-1	.	13	.	TRBJ1-1	TGCAGCGTTGAACAGAGCATGAACACTGAAGCTTTCTTT	CSVEQSMNTEAFF
TRBV7-9	.	14	once	TRBJ2-7	TGTGCCAGCAGCCCTCTCAGGGACTCCTACGAGCAGTACTTC	CASSPLRDSYEQYF
TRBV15	.	16	.	TRBJ1-2	TGTGCCACCAGCAGAGACTCCTACTGGGGTTCCTATGGCTACACCTTC	CATSRDSYWGSYGYTF
TRBV6-5	TRBD2	15	.	TRBJ2-7	TGTGCCAGCAGTAGATCCTGGACTAGCGGGTCCGAGCAGTACTTC	CASSRSWTSGSEQYF
TRBV6-5	.	13	.	TRBJ1-1	TGTGCCAGCAGTTACGTGGTGGGAACTGAAGCTTTCTTT	CASSYVVGTEAFF
TRBV9	.	14	once	TRBJ1-2	TGTGCCAGCAGCGCTATGACTGCTAACTATGGCTACACCTTC	CASSAMTANYGYTF
TRBV29-1	.	12	.	TRBJ1-1	TGCAGCGTTATCAGGGGAGGAACTGAAGCTTTCTTT	CSVIRGGTEAFF
TRBV29-1	TRBD1	12	.	TRBJ2-4	TGCAGCGTTGGGGGACAGGGGTACATTCAGTACTTC	CSVGGQGYIQYF
TRBV2	.	13	.	TRBJ2-3	TGTGCCAGCAGTGACAGGGCCACAGATACGCAGTATTTT	CASSDRATDTQYF
TRBV7-8	TRBD2	16	.	TRBJ2-1	TGTGCCAGCAGCTTAGGCGGGAGTACCTCCTACAATGAGCAGTTCTTC	CASSLGGSTSYNEQFF
TRBV29-1	.	12	.	TRBJ1-4	TGCAGCGTTGTTACGGTGGTTGAAAAACTGTTTTTT	CSVVTVVEKLFF
TRBV3-1	.	13	.	TRBJ2-2	TGTGCCAGCAGCCAATCCGGGGTAGGGGAGCTGTTTTTT	CASSQSGVGELFF
TRBV29-1	.	12	.	TRBJ1-1	TGCAGCGTTGGCTTAGCGCTCACTGAAGCTTTCTTT	CSVGLALTEAFF
TRBV29-1	TRBD1	14	.	TRBJ2-2	TGCAGCGTTGGTCAGGGGGTTTCCACCGGGGAGCTGTTTTTT	CSVGQGVSTGELFF
TRBV20-1	.	14	.	TRBJ2-1	TGCAGTGCTAGGGAACTGTGGCCCTACAATGAGCAGTTCTTC	CSARELWPYNEQFF
TRBV11-2	.	15	once	TRBJ2-3	TGTGCCAGCAGCAACCAGCGGGTCTTCGGGCATACGCAGTATTTT	CASSNQRVFGHTQYF
TRBV7-9	.	14	.	TRBJ1-1	TGTGCCAGCAGCGTAACGCAGGCTATCACTGAAGCTTTCTTT	CASSVTQAITEAFF
TRBV7-2	.	13	.	TRBJ1-6	TGTGCCAGCAGCTTAAACTCGTATTCACCCCTCCACTTT	CASSLNSYSPLHF
TRBV7-8	TRBD1	15	.	TRBJ2-5	TGTGCCAGCGGGAAGGGACAGACCTTCCAAGAGACCCAGTACTTC	CASGKGQTFQETQYF
TRBV5-1	TRBD1	13	.	TRBJ2-7	TGCGCCAGCAGCCCGGGACAGGGTAACGGGCAGTACTTC	CASSPGQGNGQYF
TRBV20-1	.	14	.	TRBJ2-1	TGCAGTGCTAGTATCGGAGCCGACCCCGATGAGCAGTTCTTC	CSASIGADPDEQFF
TRBV7-3	.	14	.	TRBJ2-1	TGTGCCAGCAGCCCTGCCTTAGCGGATAATGAGCAGTTCTTC	CASSPALADNEQFF
TRBV29-1	.	13	.	TRBJ2-6	TGCAGCGCGAAAGATAGCGGGGCCAACGTCCTGACTTTC	CSAKDSGANVLTF